The present T cell receptor beta chain was sequenced within a study of blood T cell repertoires in COVID-19. Study-level information: Samples came from the United States, Italy and Spain, spanning acute and convalescent COVID-19. T cells, B-cell-depleted T cells, or PBMCs provided the cDNA or gDNA that served as material.

Only a few counts were recorded for this clone. Trimming removed 1 base at V and 5 bases at J, with 21 bases between. The CDR3 sequence is 18 residues long. Germline CDR1 SGHTA, CDR2 FQGNSA. In the original analysis: Counts of nucleated cells, estimated from reference gene primer amplification, were obtained. The assay was immunoSEQ multiplex PCR, and TCRdb's table has in-frame clones only and misses some. For V, J and clone size, that table is used; D and trimming come from the DNA. Counted here are 100,000 to 150,000 clones, 70% to 90% occurring once; the ten biggest clones make up less than 2%. The J gene is TRBJ2-1, the V gene TRBV7-2, with a weak D call TRBD1 (5 bases). Sequencing input: peripheral blood. This clonotype originated in a human donor in a cohort sampled during active COVID-19. CDR3 loop: CASSLGPVVEWGHNEQFF. CDR3 coding DNA: TGTGCCAGCAGCTTAGGGCCTGTGGTAGAGTGGGGCCACAATGAGCAGTTCTTC.